This TCR beta chain originates from a study of T cells in Graves' hyperthyroidism and ophthalmopathy. Study context: Specimen type is peripheral blood, collected at initial diagnosis prior to any treatment. Study conclusions and caveats: Ophthalmopathy and stable hyperthyroidism were separated by a 13 V-J model.

Trimming cost V 0 bases and J 7 bases, with 7 bases left between them. Germline CDR1 KGHSH, CDR2 LQKENI. The CDR3 is made up of 14 amino acids. This clonotype was detected ten times or more. As yet, its antigen is unknown. It was RNA transcripts that yielded the amplified TCR beta CDR3 regions. The HTBI primer set served for first-round RT-PCR of the TCR CDR3. TCRdb re-called the multiplex PCR reads with MiXCR, one entry per CDR3 protein. The table records nearly 600,000 distinct CDR3 sequences, approximately 15% of them present only once. The TCR was taken from a woman under 40 with Graves' hyperthyroidism that later progressed to Graves' ophthalmopathy. The J gene is TRBJ1-6, the V gene TRBV18; the D is unclear. Sequenced input: blood. CDR3 nucleotides: TGTGCCAGCTCACCACCTCTCAGGAATTCACCCCTCCACTTT. It codes for CASSPPLRNSPLHF.